This T cell receptor beta chain was profiled in a study of low-dose radiotherapy and immunotherapy resistance in tumors. For the study at large: Administration of intravenous cyclophosphamide at 200 mg/m2 took place every two weeks, one day before radiation and immunotherapy. Oral aspirin at 300 mg was taken daily by patients for four cycles, beginning on cycle 1 day 1.

The table lists this clonotype with many counts. The CDR3 runs to 10 residues. Trimming pared 6 bases from V and 3 bases from J, leaving 6 bases between. CDR1 and CDR2 (germline): DFQATT, SNEGSKA (reference sequence). Time point: before trial treatment. Both TCRalpha and TCRbeta chains were reverse transcribed with V-gene-specific primers. For amplifying TCRs, the PCR ran for 15 to 20 cycles with Phusion, which was used together with a constant-region primer and the adapter on the V primers. TCRdb processed the reads anew with MiXCR; each CDR3 protein has one entry. The profile covers 85,000 to 95,000 distinct CDR3 sequences, with 9% to 9.5% appearing a single time and around 0.96% taken by the ten largest.

This TCR derives from a male donor with prostate cancer. Sample: PBMCs, taken before treatment. The chain links TRBV20-1 to TRBJ2-7, with D unclear. The CDR3 protein is CSAEDYEQYF. CDR3 DNA: TGCAGTGCAGAAGACTACGAGCAGTACTTC.